Presented here are 2 T cell receptor beta chains from one specimen sequenced in a study of CD8 T cells in Susac syndrome (dated by TCRdb to the late 2010s). Library method: the immunoSEQ multiplex PCR assay. RNA was extracted using the RNeasy kit, and roughly 0.5 to 1 ug of the RNA was reverse transcribed with random hexamers. Using fastp trimming at Q25 and MiXCR clonotype assembly, TCRdb reanalyzed the public sequencing data and kept in-frame beta chains. Rows with one shared CDR3 protein collapse into an entry with the most common genes and DNA. Recorded for this sample are some 130,000 distinct CDR3 sequences; roughly 94% of them occurred a single time. Together, the top ten hold around 0.12% of the sample. Sequencing was carried out using CD4+ T cells from PBMCs. The receptors here all came from a human donor with multiple sclerosis.

This clonotype was seen once. The J gene is TRBJ2-1, the V gene TRBV5-1; TRBD2 matches 9 bases. Germline V CDR1 and CDR2: SGHRS, YFSETQ. V lost 2 bases, J lost 3 bases, and 9 bases stayed unmatched. The CDR3 has 17 residues. CDR3 region: CASSFMGQRGVYNEQFF. The CDR3, as DNA: TGCGCCAGCAGCTTTATGGGTCAGCGGGGGGTCTACAATGAGCAGTTCTTC.

V and J are TRBV4-1 and TRBJ2-7; D is ambiguous. V was shortened by 0 bases and J by 3 bases, with 12 bases between the two germline ends. Germline CDR1 reads MGHRA; CDR2 reads YSYEKL. The CDR3 runs 15 residues. CDR3 in DNA: TGCGCCAGCAGCCAAGAAAGGGTCCTTCTCTACGAGCAGTACTTC. Its translation: CASSQERVLLYEQYF.